The TCR beta chain under discussion was sequenced for a study of CD4 T cells in relation to SARS-CoV-2 and coronaviruses (TCRdb year 2021). Regarding the complete study: In the ViraFEST assay, PBMCs were grown with antigen for nine to eleven days, and TCR beta CDR3s were then sequenced to identify antigen-specific clonal expansions. The negative reference condition was either a culture with an HIV-1 Nef peptide pool or a culture with no peptide. The Adaptive Biotechnologies TCR-sequencing kit was used to sequence samples from three pre-COVID donors and the naive versus memory experiments, whereas other data were Illumina-based. Patient-derived lymphoblastoid cell lines were used to map the HLA restriction of shared crossreactive spike epitopes. Expansion assays from other donors in the study were sequenced with a different, Illumina-based TCR-beta assay. At the level of individual TCR clonotypes, the study evaluated whether memory CD4+ T cells crossreact between the spike proteins of SARS-CoV-2 and those of common cold coronaviruses. Here is what the overall study found, with its caveats: Significantly weaker SARS-CoV-2-driven expansion was shown by crossreactive clones than by monoreactive clones, consistent with antigenic imprinting. Around two thirds of donors had memory CD4+ clonotypes that crossrecognized SARS-CoV-2 and at least one common cold coronavirus spike. No donor contributed both pre-pandemic and post-infection samples, which limited tracing the source of pre-existing responses. The study was constrained by small numbers of patients and of tested TCRs. Because the crossreactivity analysis focused on spike protein, crossreactivity against other viral proteins was not assessed.

This clone occurred once. Its antigen is not yet known. The input lacks base qualities; no much larger clone sits a single base away. CD4+ T cells from unexposed donors were collected before the COVID-19 pandemic (2011-2018). The EasySep CD4+ T cell isolation kit was used to isolate CD4+ T cells once the cultures had run for about 10 days. Unexposed donor CD4+ T cells were tested for reactivity to SARS-CoV-2 S and N and four common cold coronavirus spike pools, as cell number allowed. Approximately 1.8 million PBMCs per well were cultured in IMDM with around 4.8% human AB serum and around 10 IU/ml IL-2. Half of the culture medium was replaced with fresh IL-2-containing medium on days 3 and 7. Each peptide culture condition was generally run in triplicate replicate wells. Leukapheresis product for the unexposed donors was bought commercially. Ficoll-Paque PLUS gradient centrifugation was used to isolate PBMCs from leukapheresis product or whole blood. PBMCs were either used fresh in the expansion assay or cryopreserved at -140 degrees C. The QIAamp Micro DNA Kit was used to extract genomic DNA from the CD4+ T cells.

The CDR3 runs 15 residues from the cysteine to the phenylalanine. The read is trimmed to its CDR3 DNA, 45 bases read in frame from base 1. The library was made by the immunoSEQ multiplex PCR assay. The paper's data handling went like this. Preprocessing removed nonproductive sequences and CDR3s not starting with C, not ending with F or W, or shorter than 7 amino acids. Antigen-specific clonotypes were called with the MANAFEST web app on the basis of expansion relative to the reference and to other culture wells. A clone was considered positive if significant expansion relative to the reference culture was observed in 2 of 3 replicate wells at an FDR below 0.05. Positive clones also required significant expansion versus all other tandem wells and an odds ratio above 5. CDR3 homology was quantified as pairwise Levenshtein distance, calculated with the stringdist R package after three terminal residues were trimmed from each end. Held by TCRdb, this immuneACCESS table contains in-frame sequences only and omits some clones. Under half of the omission traces to an unresolved V gene where checked; the cause of the rest is unknown. V and J calls and clone size follow that table, whereas D and trimming were derived from the DNA. The sample contains about 29,000 clones, about three quarters of them found a single time. The ten most abundant clones make up about 17% of the sample.

The clonotype was recovered from a human donor in good health. The sequencing input was CD4+ T cells from PBMCs, cultured in vitro. Recombination joined TRBV21-1 with TRBJ2-7; the D call of TRBD1 is as the table states it, not checked on the DNA. TRBV21-1 is termed a pseudogene. DNA sequence: TGTGCCAGCAGCAAAGACAGGGTTCTCTCCTACGAGCAGTACTTC. It specifies CASSKDRVLSYEQYF.